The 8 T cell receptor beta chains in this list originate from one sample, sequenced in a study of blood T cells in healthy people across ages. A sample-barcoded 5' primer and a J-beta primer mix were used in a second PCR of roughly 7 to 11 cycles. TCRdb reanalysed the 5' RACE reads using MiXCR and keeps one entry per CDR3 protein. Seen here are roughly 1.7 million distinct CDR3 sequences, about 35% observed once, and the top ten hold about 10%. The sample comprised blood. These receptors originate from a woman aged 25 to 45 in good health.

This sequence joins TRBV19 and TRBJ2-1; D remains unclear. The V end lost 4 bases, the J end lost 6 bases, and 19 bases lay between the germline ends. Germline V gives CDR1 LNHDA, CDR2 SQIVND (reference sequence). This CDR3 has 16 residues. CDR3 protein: CASSTDGLEWSNEQFF. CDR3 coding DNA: TGTGCCAGTAGTACTGACGGGTTAGAGTGGAGCAATGAGCAGTTCTTC.

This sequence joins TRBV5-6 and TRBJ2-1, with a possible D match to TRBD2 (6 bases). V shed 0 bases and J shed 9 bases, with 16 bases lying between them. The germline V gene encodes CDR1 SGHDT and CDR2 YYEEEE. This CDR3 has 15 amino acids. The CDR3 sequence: CASSLESGVFGEQFF. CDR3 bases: TGTGCCAGCAGCTTGGAGTCGGGAGTTTTCGGTGAGCAGTTCTTC.

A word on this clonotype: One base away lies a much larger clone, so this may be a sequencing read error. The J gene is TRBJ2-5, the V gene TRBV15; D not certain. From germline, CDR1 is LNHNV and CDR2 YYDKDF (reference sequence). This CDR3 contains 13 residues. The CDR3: CAASRDSRETQYF. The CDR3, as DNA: TGTGCCGCCAGCAGAGATTCGCGGGAGACCCAGTACTTC.

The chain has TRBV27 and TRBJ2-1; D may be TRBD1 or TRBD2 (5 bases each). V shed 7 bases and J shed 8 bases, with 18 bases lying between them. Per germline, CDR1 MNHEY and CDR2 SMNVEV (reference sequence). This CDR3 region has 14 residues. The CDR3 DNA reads TGTGCCAGCAAGGGACCTTACTCCACCGATGAGCAGTTCTTC. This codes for CASKGPYSTDEQFF.

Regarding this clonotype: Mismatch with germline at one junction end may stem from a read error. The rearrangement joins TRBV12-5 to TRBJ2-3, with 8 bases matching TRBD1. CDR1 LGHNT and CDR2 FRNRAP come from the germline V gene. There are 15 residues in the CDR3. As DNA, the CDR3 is TGTGCCAGTGGTTTGGGACAGGTCGGCACGGATACGCAGTATTTT. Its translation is CASGLGQVGTDTQYF.

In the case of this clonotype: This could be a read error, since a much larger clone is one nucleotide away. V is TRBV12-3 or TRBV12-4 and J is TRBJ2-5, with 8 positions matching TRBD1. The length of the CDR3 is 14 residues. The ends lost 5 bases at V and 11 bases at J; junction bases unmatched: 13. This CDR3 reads CASSGQGLSWEQYF. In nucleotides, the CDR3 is TGTGCCAGCAGTGGACAGGGTTTAAGTTGGGAGCAGTACTTC.

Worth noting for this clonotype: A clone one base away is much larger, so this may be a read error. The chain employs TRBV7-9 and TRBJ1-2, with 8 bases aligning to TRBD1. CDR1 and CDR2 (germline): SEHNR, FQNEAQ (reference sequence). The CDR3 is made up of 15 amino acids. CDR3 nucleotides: TGTGCCAGCGGCTTAGGGCCTCAGGGGGCGTACGGCTACACCTTC. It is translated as CASGLGPQGAYGYTF.

The CDR3 loop reads CASKKTGGPDTQYF. In DNA form, the CDR3 reads TGTGCCAGCAAAAAAACAGGGGGCCCAGATACGCAGTATTTT. The V gene is TRBV28, the J gene TRBJ2-3; the match to TRBD1 covers 9 bases. This CDR3 comprises 14 residues. Per germline, CDR1 MDHEN and CDR2 SYDVKM. Trimming at V came to 7 bases and at J to 4 bases, leaving 6 bases not matched to a gene.